This T cell receptor (beta chain) was obtained from a study of T cell responses to AZD1222 COVID-19 vaccine. As for the study in general: It was second doses at about 4 or about 12 weeks that were pooled.

Profiling relied on immunoSEQ multiplex PCR, and the TCRdb table lists in-frame clones only, not all of them. The table records some 140,000 clones, approximately 92% of them present only once. The germline V gene encodes CDR1 LNHDA and CDR2 SQIVND (reference sequence). V lost 3 bases to trimming and J lost 1 base, with 9 bases between them. This CDR3 region has 14 residues. The sequence was obtained from an adult in good health. The chain recombines TRBV19 with TRBJ1-1; D is ambiguous. The starting material was peripheral blood, obtained on day 0 of AZD1222 vaccination. The CDR3: CASSIPSRNTEAFF. The CDR3 nucleotides are TGTGCCAGTAGTATTCCGTCCAGGAACACTGAAGCTTTCTTT.